This TCR beta chain came from a study of blood T cell repertoires in COVID-19. Study summary: COVID-19 samples, acute and convalescent, were from the United States, Italy and Spain.

The repertoire was sequenced with immunoSEQ multiplex PCR; TCRdb's copy has only in-frame clones and lacks some. The data contain roughly 150,000 clones, 70% to 85% of them singletons. This CDR3 contains 14 residues. CDR1 SGDLS and CDR2 YYNGEE come from the germline V gene. Trimming cost V 3 bases and J 3 bases; bases outside gene matches: 2. The clonotype originates from a man aged 55 to 70 who had recovered from COVID-19. Sequenced material: peripheral blood. The chain combines TRBV9 with TRBJ2-2; 7 bases are a match to TRBD1. CDR3 nucleotide sequence: TGTGCCAGCAGCGGAACAGGGGACACCGGGGAGCTGTTTTTT. Translated: CASSGTGDTGELFF.